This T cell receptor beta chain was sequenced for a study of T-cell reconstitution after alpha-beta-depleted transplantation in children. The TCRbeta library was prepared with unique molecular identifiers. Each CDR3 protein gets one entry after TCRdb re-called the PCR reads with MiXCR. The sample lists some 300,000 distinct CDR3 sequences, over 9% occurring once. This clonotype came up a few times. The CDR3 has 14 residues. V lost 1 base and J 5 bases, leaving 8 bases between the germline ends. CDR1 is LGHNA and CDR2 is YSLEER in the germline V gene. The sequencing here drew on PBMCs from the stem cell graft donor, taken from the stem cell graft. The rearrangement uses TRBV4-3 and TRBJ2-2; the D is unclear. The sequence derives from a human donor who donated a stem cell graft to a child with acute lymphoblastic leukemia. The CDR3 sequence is CASSQGWLTGELFF. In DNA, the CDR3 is TGCGCCAGCAGCCAAGGCTGGTTAACCGGGGAGCTGTTTTTT.